This TCR beta chain was sequenced during a study of T cell responses to AZD1222 COVID-19 vaccine. Germline V gene lookup returns CDR1 SGHTS and CDR2 YDEGEE. The CDR3 is 17 amino acids. The V gene lost 2 bases and the J gene lost 3 bases, with 15 bases spanning the gap. Study results and limitations: Increases in Spike-specific TCR breadth and depth were seen after two AZD1222 doses. Close to half of spike-specific TCRs reportedly recognize unmutated variant regions. The donors showed a predominance of white British ancestry and of females, with possible underestimation of clonal diversity.

As concerns this clone: The target antigen is unknown.

Repertoires were generated with immunoSEQ multiplex PCR, while TCRdb's copy carries only in-frame clones and drops some. The table lists 140,000 or so clones, roughly 89% of them singletons. The TCR comes from an adult who received the MenACWY meningococcal vaccine as a control. The chain has TRBV5-8 and TRBJ2-6; D is unresolved. The source was peripheral blood, collected 28 days after the second dose of the MenACWY control vaccine. The CDR3: CASSFGLFLYGANVLTF. The CDR3 nucleotides read TGTGCCAGCAGCTTTGGGCTGTTTTTGTATGGGGCCAACGTCCTGACTTTC.